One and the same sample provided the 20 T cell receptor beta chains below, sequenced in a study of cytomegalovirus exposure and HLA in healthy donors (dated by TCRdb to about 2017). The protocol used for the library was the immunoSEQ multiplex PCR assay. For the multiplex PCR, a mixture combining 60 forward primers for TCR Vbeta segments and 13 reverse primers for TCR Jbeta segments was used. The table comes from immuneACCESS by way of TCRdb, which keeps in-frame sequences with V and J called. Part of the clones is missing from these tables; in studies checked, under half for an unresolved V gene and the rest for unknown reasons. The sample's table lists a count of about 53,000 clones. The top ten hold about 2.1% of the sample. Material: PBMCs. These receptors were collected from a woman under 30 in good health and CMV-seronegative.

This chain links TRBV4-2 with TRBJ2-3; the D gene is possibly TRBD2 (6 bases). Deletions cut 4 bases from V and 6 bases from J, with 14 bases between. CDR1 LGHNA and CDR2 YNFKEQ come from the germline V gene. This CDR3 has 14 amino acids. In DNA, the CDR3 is TGTGCCAGCAGCCCAGGCGGTGGGGGGGATACGCAGTATTTT. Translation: CASSPGGGGDTQYF.

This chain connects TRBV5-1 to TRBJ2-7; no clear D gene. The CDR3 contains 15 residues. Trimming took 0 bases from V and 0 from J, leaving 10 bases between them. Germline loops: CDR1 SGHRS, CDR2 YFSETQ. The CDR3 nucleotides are TGCGCCAGCAGCTTGGGGGCCCTACTCTCCTACGAGCAGTACTTC. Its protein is CASSLGALLSYEQYF.

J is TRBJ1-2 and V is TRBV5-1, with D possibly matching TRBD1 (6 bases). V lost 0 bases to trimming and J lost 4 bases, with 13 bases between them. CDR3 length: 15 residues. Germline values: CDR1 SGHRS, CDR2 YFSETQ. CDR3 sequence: CASSLAVGTTYGYTF. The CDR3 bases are TGCGCCAGCAGCTTGGCCGTTGGGACAACCTATGGCTACACCTTC.

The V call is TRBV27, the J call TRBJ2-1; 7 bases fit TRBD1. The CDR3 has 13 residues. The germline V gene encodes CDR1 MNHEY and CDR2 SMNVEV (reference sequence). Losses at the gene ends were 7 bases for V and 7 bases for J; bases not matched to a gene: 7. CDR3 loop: CASTSDRHNEQFF. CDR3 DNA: TGTGCCAGCACTTCGGACAGGCATAATGAGCAGTTCTTC.

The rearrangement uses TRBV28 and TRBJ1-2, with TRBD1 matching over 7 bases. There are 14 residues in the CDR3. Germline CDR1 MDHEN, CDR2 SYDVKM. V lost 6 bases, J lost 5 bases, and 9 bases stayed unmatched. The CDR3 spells CASSDPGQKYGYTF. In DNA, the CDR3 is TGTGCCAGCAGCGACCCGGGACAGAAGTATGGCTACACCTTC.

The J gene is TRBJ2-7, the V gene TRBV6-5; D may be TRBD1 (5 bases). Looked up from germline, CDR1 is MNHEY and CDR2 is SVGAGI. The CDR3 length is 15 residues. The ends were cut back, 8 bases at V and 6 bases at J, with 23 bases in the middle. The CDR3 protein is CASPYWPQGGCEQYF. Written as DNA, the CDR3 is TGTGCCAGCCCCTACTGGCCTCAGGGTGGTTGCGAGCAGTACTTC.

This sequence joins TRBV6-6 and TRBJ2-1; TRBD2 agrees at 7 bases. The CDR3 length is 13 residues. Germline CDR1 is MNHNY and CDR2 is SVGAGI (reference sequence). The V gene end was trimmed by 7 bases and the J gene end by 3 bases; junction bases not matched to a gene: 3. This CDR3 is CASTGTIYNEQFF. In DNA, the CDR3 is TGTGCCAGCACTGGGACTATCTACAATGAGCAGTTCTTC.

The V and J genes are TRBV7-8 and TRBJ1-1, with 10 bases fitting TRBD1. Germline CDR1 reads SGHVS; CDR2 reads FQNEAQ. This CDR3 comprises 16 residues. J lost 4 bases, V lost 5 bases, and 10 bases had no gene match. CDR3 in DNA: TGTGCCAGCAGCGACCTAGGACAGGGGGGTCTCACTGAAGCTTTCTTT. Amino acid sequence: CASSDLGQGGLTEAFF.

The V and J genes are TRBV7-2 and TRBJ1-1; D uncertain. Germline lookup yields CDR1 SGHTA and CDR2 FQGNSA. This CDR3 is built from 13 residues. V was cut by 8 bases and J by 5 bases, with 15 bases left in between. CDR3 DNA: TGTGCCAGCTGCCGGACTGGGGTAACTGAAGCTTTCTTT. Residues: CASCRTGVTEAFF.

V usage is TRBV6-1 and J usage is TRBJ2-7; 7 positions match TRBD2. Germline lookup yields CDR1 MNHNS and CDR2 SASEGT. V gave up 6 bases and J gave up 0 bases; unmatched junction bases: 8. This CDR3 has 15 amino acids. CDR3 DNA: TGTGCCAGCAGGACCATGAGCGGGGTCTCCTACGAGCAGTACTTC. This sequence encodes CASRTMSGVSYEQYF.

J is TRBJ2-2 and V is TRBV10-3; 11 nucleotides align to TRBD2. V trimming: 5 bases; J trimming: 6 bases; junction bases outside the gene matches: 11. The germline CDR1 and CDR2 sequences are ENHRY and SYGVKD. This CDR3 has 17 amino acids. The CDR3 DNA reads TGTGCCATCAGTTCCGGGACTAGCGGCCCCGAGCCCGGGGAGCTGTTTTTT. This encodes CAISSGTSGPEPGELFF.

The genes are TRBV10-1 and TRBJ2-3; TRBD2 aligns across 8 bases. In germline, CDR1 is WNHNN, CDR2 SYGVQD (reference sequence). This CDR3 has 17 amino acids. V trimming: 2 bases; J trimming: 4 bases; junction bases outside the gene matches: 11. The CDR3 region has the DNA TGCGCCAGCAGTGAGGGGACTATGGGACTAGTGTCAGATACGCAGTATTTT. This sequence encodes CASSEGTMGLVSDTQYF.

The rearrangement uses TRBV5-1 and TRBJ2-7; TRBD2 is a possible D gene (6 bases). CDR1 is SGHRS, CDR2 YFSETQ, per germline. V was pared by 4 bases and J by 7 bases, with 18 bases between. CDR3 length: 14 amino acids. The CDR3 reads CASSGGGAGGEQYF. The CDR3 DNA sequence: TGCGCCAGCAGCGGCGGAGGGGCGGGTGGGGAGCAGTACTTC.

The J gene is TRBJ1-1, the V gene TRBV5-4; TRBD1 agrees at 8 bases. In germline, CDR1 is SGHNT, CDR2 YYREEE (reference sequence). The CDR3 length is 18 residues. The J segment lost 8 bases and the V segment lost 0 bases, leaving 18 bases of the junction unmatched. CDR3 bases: TGTGCCAGCAGCTTGGGACAGGGGCCGCCGCGCGCTACGATAGAAGCTTTCTTT. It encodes CASSLGQGPPRATIEAFF. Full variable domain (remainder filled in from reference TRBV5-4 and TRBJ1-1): ETGVTQSPTHLIKTRGQQVTLRCSSQSGHNTVSWYQQALGQGPQFIFQYYREEENGRGNFPPRFSGLQFPNYSSELNVNALELDDSALYLCASSLGQGPPRATIEAFFGQGTRLTVV.

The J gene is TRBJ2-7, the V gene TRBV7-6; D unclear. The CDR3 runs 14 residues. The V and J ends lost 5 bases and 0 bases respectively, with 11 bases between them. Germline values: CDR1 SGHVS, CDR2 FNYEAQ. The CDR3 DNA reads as TGTGCCAGCAGCCCACAGCAGAGCTCCTACGAGCAGTACTTC. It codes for CASSPQQSSYEQYF.

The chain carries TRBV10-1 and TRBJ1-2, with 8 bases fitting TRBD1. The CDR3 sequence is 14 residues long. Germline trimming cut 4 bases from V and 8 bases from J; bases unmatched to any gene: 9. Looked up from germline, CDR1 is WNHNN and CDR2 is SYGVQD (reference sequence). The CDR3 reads CASSAGGAGQGYTF. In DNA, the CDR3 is TGCGCCAGCAGTGCAGGGGGCGCAGGGCAAGGCTACACCTTC.

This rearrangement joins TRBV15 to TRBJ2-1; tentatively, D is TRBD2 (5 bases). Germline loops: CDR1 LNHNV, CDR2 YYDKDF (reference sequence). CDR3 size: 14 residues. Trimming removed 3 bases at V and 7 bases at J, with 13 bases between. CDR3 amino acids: CATSSFKSGNEQFF. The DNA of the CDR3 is TGTGCCACCAGCAGTTTCAAGAGCGGTAATGAGCAGTTCTTC.

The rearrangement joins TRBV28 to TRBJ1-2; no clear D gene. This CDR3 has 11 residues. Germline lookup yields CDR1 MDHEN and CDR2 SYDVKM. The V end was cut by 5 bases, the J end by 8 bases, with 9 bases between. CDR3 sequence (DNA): TGTGCCAGCAGTCTGAGTCGGGGCTACACCTTC. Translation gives CASSLSRGYTF.

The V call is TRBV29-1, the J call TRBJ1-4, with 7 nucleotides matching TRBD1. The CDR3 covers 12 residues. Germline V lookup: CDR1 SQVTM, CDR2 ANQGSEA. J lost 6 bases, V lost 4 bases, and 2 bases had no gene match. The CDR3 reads CSVGQGDEKLFF. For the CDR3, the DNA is TGCAGCGTTGGACAGGGAGATGAAAAACTGTTTTTT.

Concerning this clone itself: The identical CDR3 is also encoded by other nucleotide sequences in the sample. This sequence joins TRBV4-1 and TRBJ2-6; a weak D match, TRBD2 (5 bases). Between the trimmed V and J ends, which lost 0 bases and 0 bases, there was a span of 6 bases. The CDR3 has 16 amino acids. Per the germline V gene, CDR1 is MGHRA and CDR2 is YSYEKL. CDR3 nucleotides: TGCGCCAGCAGCCAAGATCGGGGCTCTGGGGCCAACGTCCTGACTTTC. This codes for CASSQDRGSGANVLTF.